A single sample is the source of the 7 T cell receptor beta chains below, sequenced in a study of blood T cell repertoires in COVID-19. The protocol was immunoSEQ multiplex PCR, while the TCRdb copy is restricted to in-frame clones and leaves out a portion. The repertoire consists of under 75,000 clones, with about 86% occurring once and the leading ten covering around a sixth. Sequencing used peripheral blood. The receptors originated from an elderly woman with active COVID-19.

The sample holds a few counts of this clone. The chain combines TRBV28 with TRBJ1-5, with 7 positions matching TRBD1. The CDR3 spans 16 residues. Germline assignment: CDR1 MDHEN and CDR2 SYDVKM. V lost 4 bases, J lost 6 bases, and 12 bases stayed unmatched. This chain's CDR3 is CASSSLRQGGGQPQHF. The CDR3 nucleotides are TGTGCCAGCAGTTCCCTCCGACAGGGTGGGGGTCAGCCCCAGCATTTT.

This clone was seen only a few times. The rearrangement links TRBV28 to TRBJ1-2, with a possible D match to TRBD1 (6 bases). This CDR3 spans 17 amino acids. V dropped 11 bases and J dropped 4 bases, with 29 bases sitting between them. CDR1 and CDR2 from the germline V gene are MDHEN and SYDVKM. DNA for the CDR3: TGTGCCTCCCACCAGCAACCGTGGGGGGGCGTCGGCTATGGCTACACCTTC. Amino acids: CASHQQPWGGVGYGYTF.

The rearrangement links TRBV7-8 to TRBJ2-1, with 10 nucleotides matching TRBD1. Germline CDR1 SGHVS, CDR2 FQNEAQ. V lost 4 bases and J lost 1; bases outside the gene matches: 1. This CDR3 has 15 amino acids. Here the CDR3 DNA reads TGTGCCAGCAGCTGGGACAGGGGTTCCTACAATGAGCAGTTCTTC. Translation gives CASSWDRGSYNEQFF.

The chain carries TRBV9 and TRBJ2-3; TRBD2 agrees at 7 bases. V lost 4 bases to trimming and J lost 1 base; unmatched junction nucleotides: 12. Germline V gene data show CDR1 as SGDLS and CDR2 as YYNGEE. The CDR3 loop spans 17 amino acids. CDR3 bases: TGTGCCAGCAGCCAGATGTTCCTGGGGGGGGGCACAGATACGCAGTATTTT. This codes for CASSQMFLGGGTDTQYF.

There are a few counts of this clone. Other nucleotide sequences in the sample specify the same CDR3. The chain links TRBV5-1 to TRBJ2-3, with 9 bases lining up with TRBD2. V lost 0 bases, J lost 6 bases, and 5 bases stayed unmatched. The CDR3 is 15 amino acids. Germline V lookup: CDR1 SGHRS, CDR2 YFSETQ. The CDR3 DNA reads TGCGCCAGCAGCTTGGAGGGTAGCGGGGGTGATACGCAGTATTTT. Translating gives CASSLEGSGGDTQYF.

This chain joins TRBV7-3 and TRBJ1-1, with D unresolved. V was trimmed by 0 bases and J by 1 base, leaving 6 bases between them. The germline CDR1 and CDR2 sequences are SGHTA and FQGTGA. There are 14 residues in the CDR3. CDR3 coding DNA: TGTGCCAGCAGCTTAACAGGGAGGAACACTGAAGCTTTCTTT. Protein: CASSLTGRNTEAFF. Using reference TRBV7-3 and TRBJ1-1 for the parts outside the CDR3, the full variable domain is GAGVSQTPSNKVTEKGKYVELRCDPISGHTALYWYRQSLGQGPEFLIYFQGTGAADDSGLPNDRFFAVRPEGSVSTLKIQRTERGDSAVYLCASSLTGRNTEAFFGQGTRLTVV.

This sequence joins TRBV6-5 and TRBJ2-7; tentative D call: TRBD2 (5 bases). Deletions cut 5 bases from V and 7 bases from J, with 9 bases between. CDR1 and CDR2 from the germline V gene are MNHEY and SVGAGI. The CDR3 is 11 amino acids. The CDR3 nucleotides are TGTGCCAGCAGTCGGACGGGAGAGCAGTACTTC. Its protein product is CASSRTGEQYF.